This T cell receptor beta chain was captured in a study of blood T cell repertoires in COVID-19. Some clones are missing from TCRdb's copy, which holds only in-frame ones; the method was immunoSEQ multiplex PCR. The sample lists tens of thousands of clones, roughly 86% occurring once. CDR3 length: 17 residues. CDR1 is LNHDA and CDR2 is SQIVND in the germline V gene (reference sequence). After removal of 5 bases from V and 9 bases from J, the junction contained 15 bases not matched to a gene. This clone was detected only a few times. The chain uses TRBV19 and TRBJ1-5, with 11 bases identical to TRBD1. This TCR came from a man in his sixties with active COVID-19. The sequenced material came from peripheral blood. In nucleotides, the CDR3 is TGTGCCAGTAGTCTGAACGGACAGGGGGCTTGGACGGGGCCCCAGCATTTT. It yields the protein CASSLNGQGAWTGPQHF.